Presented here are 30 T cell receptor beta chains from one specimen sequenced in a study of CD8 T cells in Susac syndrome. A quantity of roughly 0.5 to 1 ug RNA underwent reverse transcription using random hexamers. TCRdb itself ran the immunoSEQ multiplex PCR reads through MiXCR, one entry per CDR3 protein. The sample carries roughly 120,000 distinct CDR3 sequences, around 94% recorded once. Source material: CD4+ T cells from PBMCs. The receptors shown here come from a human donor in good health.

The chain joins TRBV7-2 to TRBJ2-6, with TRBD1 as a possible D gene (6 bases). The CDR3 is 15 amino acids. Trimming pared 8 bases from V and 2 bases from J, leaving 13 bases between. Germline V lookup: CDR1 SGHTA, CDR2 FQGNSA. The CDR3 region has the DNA TGTGCCAGCGGAGAGGGGGTTACTGGGGCCAACGTCCTGACTTTC. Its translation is CASGEGVTGANVLTF.

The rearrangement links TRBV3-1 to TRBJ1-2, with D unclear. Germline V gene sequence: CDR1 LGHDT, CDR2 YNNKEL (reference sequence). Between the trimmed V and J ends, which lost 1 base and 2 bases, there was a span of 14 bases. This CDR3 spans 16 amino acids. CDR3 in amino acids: CASSQGSGVGNYGYTF. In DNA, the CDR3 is TGTGCCAGCAGCCAAGGAAGCGGGGTTGGAAACTATGGCTACACCTTC.

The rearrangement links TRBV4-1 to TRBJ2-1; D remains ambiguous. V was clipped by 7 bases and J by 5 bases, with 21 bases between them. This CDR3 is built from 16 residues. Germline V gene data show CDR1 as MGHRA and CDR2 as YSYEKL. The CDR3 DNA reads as TGCGCCAGCAAGGGTGGTAGTAGCCGGCGAGACAATGAGCAGTTCTTC. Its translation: CASKGGSSRRDNEQFF.

The CDR3 region has the DNA TGTGCCAGCAGTCGTCAGACAGATGAAGCTTTCTTT. The encoded protein is CASSRQTDEAFF. J is TRBJ1-1 and V is TRBV6-5, with a tentative D call TRBD1 (5 bases). CDR3 size: 12 residues. Trimming took 5 bases from V and 7 from J, leaving 11 bases between them. Germline CDR1 MNHEY, CDR2 SVGAGI.

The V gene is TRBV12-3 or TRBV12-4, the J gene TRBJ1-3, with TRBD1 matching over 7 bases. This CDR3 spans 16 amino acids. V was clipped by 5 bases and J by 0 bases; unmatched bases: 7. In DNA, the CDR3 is TGTGCCAGCAGTCCCCGGACAGGTTTCTCTGGAAACACCATATATTTT. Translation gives CASSPRTGFSGNTIYF.

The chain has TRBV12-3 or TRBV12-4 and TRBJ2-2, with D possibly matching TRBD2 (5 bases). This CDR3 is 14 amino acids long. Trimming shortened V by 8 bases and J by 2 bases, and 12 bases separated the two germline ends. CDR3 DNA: TGTGCCAGCCTAGGCGGGTCCAACACCGGGGAGCTGTTTTTT. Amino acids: CASLGGSNTGELFF.

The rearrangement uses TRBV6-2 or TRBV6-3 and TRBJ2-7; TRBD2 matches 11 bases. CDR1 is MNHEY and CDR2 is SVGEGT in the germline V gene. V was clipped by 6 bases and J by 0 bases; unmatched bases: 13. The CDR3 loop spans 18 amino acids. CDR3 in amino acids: CASRLASGTSGISYEQYF. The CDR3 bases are TGTGCCAGCAGATTGGCCTCCGGGACTAGCGGTATCTCCTACGAGCAGTACTTC.

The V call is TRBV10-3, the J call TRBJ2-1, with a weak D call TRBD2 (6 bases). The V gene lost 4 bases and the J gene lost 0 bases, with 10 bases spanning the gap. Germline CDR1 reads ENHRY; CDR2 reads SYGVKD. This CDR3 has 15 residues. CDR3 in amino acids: CAISVLAVSYNEQFF. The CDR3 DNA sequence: TGTGCCATCAGTGTATTAGCGGTCTCCTACAATGAGCAGTTCTTC.

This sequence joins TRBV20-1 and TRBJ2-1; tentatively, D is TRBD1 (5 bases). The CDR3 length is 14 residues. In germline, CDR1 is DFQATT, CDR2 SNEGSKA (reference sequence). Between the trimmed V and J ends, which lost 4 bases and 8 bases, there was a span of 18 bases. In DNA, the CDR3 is TGCAGTGCTACAACCTACCCTGGGGCATATGAGCAGTTCTTC. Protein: CSATTYPGAYEQFF.

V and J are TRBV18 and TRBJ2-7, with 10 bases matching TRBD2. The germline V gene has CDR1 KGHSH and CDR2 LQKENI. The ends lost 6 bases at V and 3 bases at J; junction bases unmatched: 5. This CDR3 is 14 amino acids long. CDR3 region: CASSPGLADYEQYF. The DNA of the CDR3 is TGTGCCAGCTCGCCCGGACTAGCGGACTACGAGCAGTACTTC.

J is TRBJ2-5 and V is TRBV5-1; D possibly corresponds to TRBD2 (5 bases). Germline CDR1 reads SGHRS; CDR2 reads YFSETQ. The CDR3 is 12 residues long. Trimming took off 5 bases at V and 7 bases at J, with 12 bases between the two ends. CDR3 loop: CASSERMGTQYF. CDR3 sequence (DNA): TGCGCCAGCAGTGAGCGGATGGGGACCCAGTACTTC.

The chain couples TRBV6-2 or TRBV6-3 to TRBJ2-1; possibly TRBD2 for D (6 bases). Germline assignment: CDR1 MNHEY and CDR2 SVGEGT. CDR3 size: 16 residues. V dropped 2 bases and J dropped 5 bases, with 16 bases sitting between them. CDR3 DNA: TGTGCCAGCAGTTACCAACCGGGAGCCGTAGACAATGAGCAGTTCTTC. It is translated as CASSYQPGAVDNEQFF.

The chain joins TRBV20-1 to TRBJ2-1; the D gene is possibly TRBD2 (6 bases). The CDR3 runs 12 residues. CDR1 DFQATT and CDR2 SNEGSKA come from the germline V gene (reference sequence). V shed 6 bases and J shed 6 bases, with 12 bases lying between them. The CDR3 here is CSAIRDSNEQFF. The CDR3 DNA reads TGCAGTGCCATCCGGGACTCCAATGAGCAGTTCTTC.

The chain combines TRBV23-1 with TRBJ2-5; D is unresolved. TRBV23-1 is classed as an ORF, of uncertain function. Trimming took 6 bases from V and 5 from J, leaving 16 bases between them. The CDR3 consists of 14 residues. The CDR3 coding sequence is TGCGCCAGCAGGAGAGGTTTTTGTGCGGAGACCCAGTACTTC. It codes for CASRRGFCAETQYF.

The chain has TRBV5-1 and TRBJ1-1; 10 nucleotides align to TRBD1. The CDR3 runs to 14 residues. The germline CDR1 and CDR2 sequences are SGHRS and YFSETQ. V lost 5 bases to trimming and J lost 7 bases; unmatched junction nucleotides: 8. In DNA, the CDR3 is TGCGCCAGCAGTCGAGGGACAGGGGCATTTGAAGCTTTCTTT. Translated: CASSRGTGAFEAFF.

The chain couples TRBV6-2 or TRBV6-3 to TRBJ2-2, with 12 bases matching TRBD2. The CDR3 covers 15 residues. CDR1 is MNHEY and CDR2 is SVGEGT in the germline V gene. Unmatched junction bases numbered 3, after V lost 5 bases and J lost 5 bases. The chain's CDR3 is CASSTLAGGTGELFF. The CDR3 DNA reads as TGTGCCAGCAGTACCCTAGCGGGAGGGACCGGGGAGCTGTTTTTT.

This chain's CDR3 is CASSPFTSAGLTGELFF. The CDR3 coding sequence is TGTGCCAGCTCACCTTTTACTTCTGCGGGACTCACCGGGGAGCTGTTTTTT. The V call is TRBV18, the J call TRBJ2-2, with D possibly TRBD2 on 6 matching bases. The CDR3 totals 17 residues. Trimming stripped 3 bases from V and 4 bases from J, with 18 bases between. Germline CDR1 KGHSH, CDR2 LQKENI.

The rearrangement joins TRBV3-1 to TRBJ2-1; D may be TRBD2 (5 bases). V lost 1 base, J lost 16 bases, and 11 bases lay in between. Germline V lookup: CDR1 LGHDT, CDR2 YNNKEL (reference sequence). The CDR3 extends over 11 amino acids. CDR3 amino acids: CASSQARELFF. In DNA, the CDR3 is TGTGCCAGCAGCCAAGCTAGGGAGCTATTCTTC.

CDR3 protein: CATSRSRTGNTEAFF. CDR3 nucleotide sequence: TGTGCCACCAGCAGAAGTAGGACAGGGAACACTGAAGCTTTCTTT. The chain links TRBV15 to TRBJ1-1, with 7 bases lining up with TRBD1. CDR3 size: 15 residues. Germline V gene data show CDR1 as LNHNV and CDR2 as YYDKDF (reference sequence). After removal of 2 bases from V and 1 base from J, the junction contained 4 bases not matched to a gene. The full variable domain, completed using reference TRBV15 and TRBJ1-1, is DAMVIQNPRYQVTQFGKPVTLSCSQTLNHNVMYWYQQKSSQAPKLLFHYYDKDFNNEADTPDNFQSRRPNTSFCFLDIRSPGLGDTAMYLCATSRSRTGNTEAFFGQGTRLTVV.

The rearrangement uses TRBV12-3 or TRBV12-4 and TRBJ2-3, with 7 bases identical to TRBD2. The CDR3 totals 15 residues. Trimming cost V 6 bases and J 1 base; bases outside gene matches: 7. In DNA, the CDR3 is TGTGCCAGCAGGCGCCCGGGACTACGCACAGATACGCAGTATTTT. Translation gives CASRRPGLRTDTQYF.

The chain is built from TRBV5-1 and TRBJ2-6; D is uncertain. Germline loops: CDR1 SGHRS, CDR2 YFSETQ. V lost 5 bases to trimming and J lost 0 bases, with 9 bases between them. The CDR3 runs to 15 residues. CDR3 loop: CASSLFTSGANVLTF. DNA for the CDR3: TGCGCCAGCAGTCTATTCACCTCTGGGGCCAACGTCCTGACTTTC. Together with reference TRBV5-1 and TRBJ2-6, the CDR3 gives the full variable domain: KAGVTQTPRYLIKTRGQQVTLSCSPISGHRSVSWYQQTPGQGLQFLFEYFSETQRNKGNFPGRFSGRQFSNSRSEMNVSTLELGDSALYLCASSLFTSGANVLTFGAGSRLTVL.

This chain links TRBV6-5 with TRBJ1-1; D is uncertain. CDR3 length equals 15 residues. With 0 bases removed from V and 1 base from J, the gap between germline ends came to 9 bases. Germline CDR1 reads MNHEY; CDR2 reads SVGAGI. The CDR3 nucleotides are TGTGCCAGCAGTTACTCGTCCTCTGGGAACACTGAAGCTTTCTTT. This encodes CASSYSSSGNTEAFF.

The CDR3 is CASSQEGGSEAFF. CDR3 nucleotide sequence: TGTGCCAGCAGCCAAGAGGGGGGATCCGAAGCTTTCTTT. V and J are TRBV3-1 and TRBJ1-1; D might be TRBD1 (5 bases). Germline V lookup: CDR1 LGHDT, CDR2 YNNKEL (reference sequence). The length of the CDR3 is 13 residues. Trimming took 0 bases from V and 8 from J, leaving 10 bases between them.

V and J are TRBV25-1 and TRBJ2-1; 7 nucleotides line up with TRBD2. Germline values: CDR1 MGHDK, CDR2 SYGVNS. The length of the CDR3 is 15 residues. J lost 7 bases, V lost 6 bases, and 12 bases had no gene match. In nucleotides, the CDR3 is TGTGCCAGCAGGTCGCCGGGGAGGGCCGGGAATGAGCAGTTCTTC. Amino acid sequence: CASRSPGRAGNEQFF.

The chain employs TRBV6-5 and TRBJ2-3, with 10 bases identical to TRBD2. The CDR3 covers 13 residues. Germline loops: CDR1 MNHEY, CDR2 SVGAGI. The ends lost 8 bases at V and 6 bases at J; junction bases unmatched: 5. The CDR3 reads CASSAAGGDTQYF. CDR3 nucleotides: TGTGCCAGCTCAGCAGCGGGAGGGGATACGCAGTATTTT.

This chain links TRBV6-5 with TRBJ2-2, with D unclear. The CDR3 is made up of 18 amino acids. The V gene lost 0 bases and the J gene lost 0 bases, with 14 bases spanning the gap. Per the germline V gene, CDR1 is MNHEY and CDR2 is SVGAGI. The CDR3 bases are TGTGCCAGCAGTTACTCGATTCACTCATTTTCGAACACCGGGGAGCTGTTTTTT. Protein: CASSYSIHSFSNTGELFF.

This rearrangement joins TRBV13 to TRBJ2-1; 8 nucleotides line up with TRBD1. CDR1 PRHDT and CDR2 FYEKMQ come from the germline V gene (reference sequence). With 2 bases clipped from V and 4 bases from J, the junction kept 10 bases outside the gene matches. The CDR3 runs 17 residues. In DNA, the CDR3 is TGTGCCAGCAGCTTATCGGTCGGACAGGGCCCTTACAATGAGCAGTTCTTC. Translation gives CASSLSVGQGPYNEQFF.

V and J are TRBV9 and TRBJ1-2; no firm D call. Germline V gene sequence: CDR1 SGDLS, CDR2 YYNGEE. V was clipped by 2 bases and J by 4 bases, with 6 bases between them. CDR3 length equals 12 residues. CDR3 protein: CASSVDGYGYTF. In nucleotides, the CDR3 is TGTGCCAGCAGCGTCGACGGCTATGGCTACACCTTC.

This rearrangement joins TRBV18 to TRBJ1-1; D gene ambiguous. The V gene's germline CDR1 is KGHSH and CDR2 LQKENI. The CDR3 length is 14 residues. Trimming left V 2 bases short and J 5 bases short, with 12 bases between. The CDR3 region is CASSPARGLTEAFF. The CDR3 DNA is TGTGCCAGCTCACCAGCCCGAGGCTTAACTGAAGCTTTCTTT. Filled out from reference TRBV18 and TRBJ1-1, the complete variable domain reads NAGVMQNPRHLVRRRGQEARLRCSPMKGHSHVYWYRQLPEEGLKFMVYLQKENIIDESGMPKERFSAEFPKEGPSILRIQQVVRGDSAAYFCASSPARGLTEAFFGQGTRLTVV.

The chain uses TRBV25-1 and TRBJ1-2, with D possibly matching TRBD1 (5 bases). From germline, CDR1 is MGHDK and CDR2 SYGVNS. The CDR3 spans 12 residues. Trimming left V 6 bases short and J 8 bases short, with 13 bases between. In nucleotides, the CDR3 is TGTGCCAGCAGCCCTTCAGGGTCGGGCTACACCTTC. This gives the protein CASSPSGSGYTF.